The 26 T cell receptor beta chains below were found in one sample sequenced in a study of T cell changes during pregnancy in multiple sclerosis. The protocol was immunoSEQ multiplex PCR, while the TCRdb copy is restricted to in-frame clones and leaves out a portion. The sample lists over 45,000 clones; 89% were seen once. The specimen was peripheral blood, collected after pregnancy. These receptors came from a female donor with multiple sclerosis, enrolled in a pregnancy study.

CDR3 sequence (DNA): TGCAGCGTCAGTGATGGCGACAGGGGAAACACCGGGGAGCTGTTTTTT. Its translation is CSVSDGDRGNTGELFF. The chain links TRBV29-1 to TRBJ2-2, with TRBD1 identical over 8 bases. The CDR3 runs to 16 residues. The ends lost 6 bases at V and 2 bases at J; junction bases unmatched: 11. Germline CDR1 is SQVTM and CDR2 is ANQGSEA.

This chain uses TRBV7-2 with TRBJ1-2, with no clear D. The CDR3 loop spans 14 amino acids. V lost 4 bases and J 6 bases, leaving 15 bases between the germline ends. Germline V gives CDR1 SGHTA, CDR2 FQGNSA. The DNA of the CDR3 is TGTGCCAGCAGCTCAATCGGACTAGGCCATGGCTACACCTTC. Protein sequence: CASSSIGLGHGYTF.

This clone was counted only a few times. The chain links TRBV7-8 to TRBJ2-7; 8 bases line up with TRBD2. The V and J ends lost 5 bases and 6 bases, in that order; junction bases with no gene match: 12. CDR1 and CDR2 (germline): SGHVS, FQNEAQ. The CDR3 has 15 residues. The CDR3: CASSPRAGVGSEQYF. CDR3 DNA sequence: TGTGCCAGCAGCCCAAGAGCGGGGGTCGGAAGCGAGCAGTACTTC.

The chain is built from TRBV18 and TRBJ1-5; D is perhaps TRBD1 (5 bases). V lost 3 bases, J lost 2 bases, and 14 bases lay in between. In germline, CDR1 is KGHSH, CDR2 LQKENI. This CDR3 comprises 16 residues. The CDR3 DNA reads as TGTGCCAGCTCACCTTATGGGGACTCGGGCAATCAGCCCCAGCATTTT. This encodes CASSPYGDSGNQPQHF.

The CDR3: CASSEFRGRQETQYF. CDR3 sequence (DNA): TGTGCCAGCAGTGAGTTCAGGGGGAGGCAAGAGACCCAGTACTTC. The rearrangement joins TRBV6-1 to TRBJ2-5; tentative D call: TRBD1 (7 bases). V was clipped by 3 bases and J by 2 bases, with 13 bases between them. CDR1 MNHNS and CDR2 SASEGT come from the germline V gene. The CDR3 length is 15 residues.

The chain joins TRBV5-5 to TRBJ2-1; D perhaps matches TRBD2 (5 bases). The V gene lost 4 bases and the J gene lost 1 base, with 12 bases spanning the gap. The CDR3 extends over 15 amino acids. Germline-derived CDR1 and CDR2 are SGHKS and YYEKEE (reference sequence). CDR3 residues: CASSPRGASYNEQFF. The CDR3 DNA sequence: TGTGCCAGCAGCCCTCGGGGTGCGTCCTACAATGAGCAGTTCTTC.

This clone was seen more than once but under ten times. V usage is TRBV28 and J usage is TRBJ1-2; TRBD1 matches 7 bases. The CDR3 spans 14 residues. CDR1 MDHEN and CDR2 SYDVKM come from the germline V gene. V shed 5 bases and J 3 bases; nucleotides not matched to a gene: 6. The CDR3, as DNA: TGTGCCAGCAGTCCCGGGGACAGATACTATGGCTACACCTTC. Its translation is CASSPGDRYYGYTF.

This clone was recorded once. The chain couples TRBV7-9 to TRBJ1-1, with D possibly TRBD1 on 5 matching bases. The germline gives CDR1 SEHNR, CDR2 FQNEAQ (reference sequence). The CDR3 covers 13 residues. The CDR3 is CEGREVGGTEAFF. The CDR3 region has the DNA TGTGAGGGGCGCGAGGTCGGGGGCACTGAAGCTTTCTTT.

V usage is TRBV6-5 and J usage is TRBJ1-1; 9 bases are a match to TRBD1. CDR3 length: 14 residues. CDR1 MNHEY and CDR2 SVGAGI come from the germline V gene. The trim removed 4 bases at V and 4 bases at J, leaving 4 bases unmatched. DNA of the CDR3: TGTGCCAGCAGTTCGACAGGGGGAGCCACTGAAGCTTTCTTT. Its translation is CASSSTGGATEAFF.

This chain joins TRBV4-3 and TRBJ1-3, with a weak D call TRBD1 (5 bases). Germline-derived CDR1 and CDR2 are LGHNA and YSLEER. Trimming took off 6 bases at V and 0 bases at J, with 18 bases between the two ends. CDR3 size: 17 residues. The CDR3 bases are TGCGCCAGCAGATCAATTGGGGGGTACGGCTCTGGAAACACCATATATTTT. Protein sequence: CASRSIGGYGSGNTIYF.

This clone was picked up a small number of times. J is TRBJ1-6 and V is TRBV7-3; D is unclear. This CDR3 contains 14 residues. Between the trimmed V and J ends, which lost 5 bases and 11 bases, there was a span of 16 bases. Germline V gene lookup returns CDR1 SGHTA and CDR2 FQGTGA. CDR3 region: CASSPAAGPTPLHF. For the CDR3, the DNA is TGTGCCAGCAGCCCGGCGGCGGGTCCCACACCCCTCCACTTT. The full variable domain, in which reference TRBV7-3 and TRBJ1-6 provide the parts outside the CDR3, is GAGVSQTPSNKVTEKGKYVELRCDPISGHTALYWYRQSLGQGPEFLIYFQGTGAADDSGLPNDRFFAVRPEGSVSTLKIQRTERGDSAVYLCASSPAAGPTPLHFGNGTRLTVT.

The gene calls are TRBV30 and TRBJ1-6, with 7 bases lining up with TRBD1. The CDR3 loop spans 13 amino acids. Trimming at V came to 5 bases and at J to 9 bases, leaving 7 bases not matched to a gene. Looked up from germline, CDR1 is GTSNPN and CDR2 is SVGIG (reference sequence). CDR3 amino acids: CAWSGGHGSPLHF. The CDR3 DNA reads as TGTGCCTGGTCAGGGGGGCATGGTTCACCCCTCCACTTT.

The CDR3 DNA reads TGTGCCAGCAGCTTGAGGCGGGGAAGCGATGAGCAGTTCTTC. Protein sequence: CASSLRRGSDEQFF. The rearrangement uses TRBV5-4 and TRBJ2-1; TRBD2 might be the D (6 bases). This CDR3 contains 14 residues. Germline V lookup: CDR1 SGHNT, CDR2 YYREEE (reference sequence). V dropped 1 base and J dropped 8 bases, with 13 bases sitting between them.

V is TRBV28 and J is TRBJ1-2; 9 positions match TRBD1. V was pared by 8 bases and J by 2 bases, with 9 bases of the junction left unmatched. Germline assignment: CDR1 MDHEN and CDR2 SYDVKM. CDR3 length equals 15 residues. CDR3 sequence: CASGPPGQGNYGYTF. The CDR3 DNA is TGTGCCAGCGGCCCGCCGGGACAGGGAAACTATGGCTACACCTTC.

The chain carries TRBV4-2 and TRBJ2-3; TRBD2 matches at 8 bases. CDR3 size: 16 residues. CDR1 LGHNA and CDR2 YNFKEQ come from the germline V gene. V lost 1 base and J lost 3; bases outside the gene matches: 6. For the CDR3, the DNA is TGTGCCAGCAGCCAAGCAAGGGCGGGGGGAACAGATACGCAGTATTTT. This codes for CASSQARAGGTDTQYF.

The chain is built from TRBV5-6 and TRBJ1-3, with a weak D call TRBD1 (5 bases). CDR1 is SGHDT, CDR2 YYEEEE, per germline. The V end lost 3 bases, the J end lost 4 bases, and 20 bases lay between the germline ends. The CDR3 extends over 17 amino acids. CDR3 amino acids: CASSSAGEGRIGNTIYF. As DNA, the CDR3 is TGTGCCAGCAGCTCGGCCGGGGAGGGGCGTATAGGAAACACCATATATTTT.

The chain uses TRBV9 and TRBJ2-7; 7 bases are shared with TRBD2. After removal of 4 bases from V and 0 bases from J, the junction contained 13 bases not matched to a gene. Germline V gene data show CDR1 as SGDLS and CDR2 as YYNGEE. This CDR3 has 17 residues. The CDR3 nucleotides read TGTGCCAGCAGCCCATACCGGGGAGGGACTAACTCCTACGAGCAGTACTTC. Residues: CASSPYRGGTNSYEQYF.

The genes are TRBV5-1 and TRBJ2-5, with 9 nucleotides matching TRBD1. CDR3 length: 16 amino acids. The V gene end was trimmed by 4 bases and the J gene end by 4 bases; junction bases not matched to a gene: 11. The germline V gene encodes CDR1 SGHRS and CDR2 YFSETQ. CDR3 DNA: TGCGCCAGCAGCGACGGGACAGGGTGGCCGGGAGAGACCCAGTACTTC. It specifies CASSDGTGWPGETQYF.

The V and J genes are TRBV10-3 and TRBJ2-2; D possibly matches TRBD1 or TRBD2 (5 bases each). Germline loops: CDR1 ENHRY, CDR2 SYGVKD. CDR3 length: 12 amino acids. Trimming left V 10 bases short and J 4 bases short, with 10 bases between. In DNA, the CDR3 is TGTGCCACCAGAGGGGCCACCGGGGAGCTGTTTTTT. Its translation is CATRGATGELFF.

The J gene is TRBJ1-1, the V gene TRBV29-1, with D perhaps TRBD1 (5 bases). V lost 7 bases to trimming and J lost 3 bases, with 9 bases between them. In germline, CDR1 is SQVTM, CDR2 ANQGSEA. The CDR3 has 11 amino acids. CDR3 in amino acids: CSAGHHTEAFF. In nucleotides, the CDR3 is TGCAGCGCAGGGCATCACACTGAAGCTTTCTTT.

The chain carries TRBV21-1 and TRBJ1-6; the table's TRBD1 call for D was not verified on the DNA. TRBV21-1 is classified as a pseudogene. The CDR3 sequence is 16 residues long. The CDR3 reads CASSSNGAQGVSPLHF. CDR3 DNA sequence: TGTGCCAGCAGCTCGAACGGGGCACAGGGGGTTTCACCCCTCCACTTT.

The V gene is TRBV28, the J gene TRBJ1-5; D ambiguous. V was clipped by 3 bases and J by 7 bases, with 16 bases between them. This CDR3 has 15 residues. CDR1 and CDR2 (germline): MDHEN, SYDVKM. The CDR3 nucleotides read TGTGCCAGCAGTTTCCCCGGAGGGTTTCAACAGCCCCAGCATTTT. Translation gives CASSFPGGFQQPQHF.

This chain links TRBV5-5 with TRBJ1-6; TRBD1 aligns across 7 bases. CDR3 length: 19 amino acids. Germline V gives CDR1 SGHKS, CDR2 YYEKEE (reference sequence). V trimming: 4 bases; J trimming: 0 bases; junction bases outside the gene matches: 13. In DNA, the CDR3 is TGTGCCAGCAGCAAAAGACCGACAGGGCTCAGCTCCTATAATTCACCCCTCCACTTT. This sequence encodes CASSKRPTGLSSYNSPLHF.

The chain employs TRBV19 and TRBJ1-4; D call uncertain. The CDR3 is made up of 13 amino acids. From germline, CDR1 is LNHDA and CDR2 SQIVND (reference sequence). The V gene lost 5 bases and the J gene lost 7 bases, with 11 bases spanning the gap. CDR3 DNA sequence: TGTGCCAGTAGTCCGGGGTGGGGTGAAAAACTGTTTTTT. Its translation: CASSPGWGEKLFF.

V usage is TRBV4-3 and J usage is TRBJ2-1, with TRBD2 identical over 9 bases. V gave up 4 bases and J gave up 5 bases; unmatched junction bases: 18. This CDR3 region has 19 residues. Per the germline V gene, CDR1 is LGHNA and CDR2 is YSLEER. The CDR3 is CASSLPTLLAGPPHNEQFF. The CDR3 DNA reads as TGCGCCAGCAGCCTCCCCACGTTACTAGCGGGCCCCCCCCACAATGAGCAGTTCTTC.

This clone has a single count. The gene calls are TRBV10-3 and TRBJ1-1; the D gene is possibly TRBD1 (5 bases). Germline lookup yields CDR1 ENHRY and CDR2 SYGVKD. Trimming pared 2 bases from V and 5 bases from J, leaving 12 bases between. The CDR3 totals 14 residues. In DNA form, the CDR3 reads TGTGCCATCAGTGAGGAAGGGGTACTAACTGAAGCTTTCTTT. Amino acid sequence: CAISEEGVLTEAFF.